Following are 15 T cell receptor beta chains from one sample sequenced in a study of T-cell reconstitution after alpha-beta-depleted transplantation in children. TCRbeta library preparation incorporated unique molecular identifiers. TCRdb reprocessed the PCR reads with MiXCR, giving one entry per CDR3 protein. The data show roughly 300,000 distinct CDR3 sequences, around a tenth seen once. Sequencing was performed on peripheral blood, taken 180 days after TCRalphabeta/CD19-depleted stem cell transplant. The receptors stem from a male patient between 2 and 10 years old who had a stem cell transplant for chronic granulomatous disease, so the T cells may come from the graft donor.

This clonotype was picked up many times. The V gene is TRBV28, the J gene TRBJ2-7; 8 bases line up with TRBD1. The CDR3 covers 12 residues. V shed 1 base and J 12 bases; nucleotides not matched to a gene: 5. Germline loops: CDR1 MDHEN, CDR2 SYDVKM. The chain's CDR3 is CASSLLQGALYF. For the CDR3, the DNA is TGTGCCAGCAGTTTATTGCAGGGGGCGTTGTACTTC.

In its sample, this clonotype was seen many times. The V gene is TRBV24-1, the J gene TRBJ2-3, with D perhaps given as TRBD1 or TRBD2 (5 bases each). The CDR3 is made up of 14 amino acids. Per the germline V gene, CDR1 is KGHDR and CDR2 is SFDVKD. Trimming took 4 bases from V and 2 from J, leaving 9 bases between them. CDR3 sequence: CATSDPGHTDTQYF. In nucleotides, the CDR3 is TGTGCCACCAGTGACCCGGGGCACACAGATACGCAGTATTTT.

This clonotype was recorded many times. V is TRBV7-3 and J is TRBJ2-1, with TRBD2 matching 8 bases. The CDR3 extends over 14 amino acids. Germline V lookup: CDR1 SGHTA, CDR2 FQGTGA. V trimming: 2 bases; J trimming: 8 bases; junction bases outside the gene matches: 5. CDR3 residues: CASSLGIGGDEQFF. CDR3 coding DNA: TGTGCCAGCAGCTTAGGGATCGGGGGGGATGAGCAGTTCTTC.

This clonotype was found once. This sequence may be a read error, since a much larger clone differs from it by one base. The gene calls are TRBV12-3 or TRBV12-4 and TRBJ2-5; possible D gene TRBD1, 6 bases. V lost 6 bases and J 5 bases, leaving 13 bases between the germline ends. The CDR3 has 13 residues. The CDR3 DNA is TGTGCCAGCAGATCTGACCAGGGGGAGACCCAGTACTTC. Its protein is CASRSDQGETQYF.

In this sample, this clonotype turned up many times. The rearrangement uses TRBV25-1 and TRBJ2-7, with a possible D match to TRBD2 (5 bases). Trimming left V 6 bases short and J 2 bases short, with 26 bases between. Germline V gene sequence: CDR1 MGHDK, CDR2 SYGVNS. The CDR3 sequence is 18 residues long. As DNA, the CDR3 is TGTGCCAGCAGCTCCTTAGGGATCGGTGGGAGTAAGACCTACGAGCAGTACTTC. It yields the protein CASSSLGIGGSKTYEQYF.

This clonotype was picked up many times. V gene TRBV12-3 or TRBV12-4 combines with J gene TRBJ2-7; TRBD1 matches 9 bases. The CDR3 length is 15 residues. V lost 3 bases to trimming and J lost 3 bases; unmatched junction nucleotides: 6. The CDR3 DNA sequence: TGTGCCAGCAGTTTCGCGAAGGGACAGGGCTACGAGCAGTACTTC. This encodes CASSFAKGQGYEQYF.

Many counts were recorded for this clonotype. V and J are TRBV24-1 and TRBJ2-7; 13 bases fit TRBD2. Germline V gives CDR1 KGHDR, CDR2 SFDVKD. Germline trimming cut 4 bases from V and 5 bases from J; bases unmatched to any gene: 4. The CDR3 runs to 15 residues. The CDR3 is CATSDPTSGRNEQYF. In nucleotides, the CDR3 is TGTGCCACCAGTGACCCGACTAGCGGGAGGAACGAGCAGTACTTC.

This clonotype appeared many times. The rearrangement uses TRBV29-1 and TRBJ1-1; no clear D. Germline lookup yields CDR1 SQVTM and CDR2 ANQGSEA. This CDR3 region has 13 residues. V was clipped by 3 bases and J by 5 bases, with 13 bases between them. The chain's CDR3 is CSVEGRMGTEAFF. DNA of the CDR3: TGCAGCGTTGAGGGGAGGATGGGGACTGAAGCTTTCTTT.

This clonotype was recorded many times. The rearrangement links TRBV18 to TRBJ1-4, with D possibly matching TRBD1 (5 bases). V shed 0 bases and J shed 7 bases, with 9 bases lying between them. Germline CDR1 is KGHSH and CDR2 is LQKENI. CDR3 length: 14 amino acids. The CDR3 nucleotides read TGTGCCAGCTCACCACCGGCACAGGCTGAAAAACTGTTTTTT. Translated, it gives CASSPPAQAEKLFF. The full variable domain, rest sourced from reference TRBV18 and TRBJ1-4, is NAGVMQNPRHLVRRRGQEARLRCSPMKGHSHVYWYRQLPEEGLKFMVYLQKENIIDESGMPKERFSAEFPKEGPSILRIQQVVRGDSAAYFCASSPPAQAEKLFFGSGTQLSVL.

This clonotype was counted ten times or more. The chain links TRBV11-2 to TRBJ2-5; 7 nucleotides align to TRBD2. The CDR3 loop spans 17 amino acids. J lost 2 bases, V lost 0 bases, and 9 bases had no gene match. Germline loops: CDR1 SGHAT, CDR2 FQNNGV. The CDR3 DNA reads TGTGCCAGCAGCTTAGAGGGGCGACTAGCCCAACAAGAGACCCAGTACTTC. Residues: CASSLEGRLAQQETQYF.

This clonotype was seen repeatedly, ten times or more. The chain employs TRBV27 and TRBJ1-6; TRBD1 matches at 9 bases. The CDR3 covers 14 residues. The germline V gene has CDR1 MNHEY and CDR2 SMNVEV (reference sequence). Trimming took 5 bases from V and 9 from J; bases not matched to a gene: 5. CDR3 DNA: TGTGCCAGCAGTCCGGACAGGGGCGGTTCACCCCTCCACTTT. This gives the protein CASSPDRGGSPLHF.

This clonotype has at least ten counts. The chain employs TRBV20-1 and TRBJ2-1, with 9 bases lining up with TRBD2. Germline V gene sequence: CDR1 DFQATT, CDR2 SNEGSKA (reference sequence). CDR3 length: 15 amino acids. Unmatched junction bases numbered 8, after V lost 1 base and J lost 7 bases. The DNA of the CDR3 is TGCAGTGCTAGAGTTTATAGCGGGAGAAAGAATGAGCAGTTCTTC. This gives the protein CSARVYSGRKNEQFF.

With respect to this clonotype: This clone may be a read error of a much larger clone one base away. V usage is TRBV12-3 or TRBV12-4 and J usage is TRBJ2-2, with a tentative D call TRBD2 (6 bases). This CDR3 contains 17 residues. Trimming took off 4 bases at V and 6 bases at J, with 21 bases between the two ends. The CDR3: CASSSGQGLKNSGELFF. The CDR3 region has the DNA TGTGCCAGCAGTTCTGGGCAGGGACTGAAAAACTCCGGGGAGCTGTTTTTT.

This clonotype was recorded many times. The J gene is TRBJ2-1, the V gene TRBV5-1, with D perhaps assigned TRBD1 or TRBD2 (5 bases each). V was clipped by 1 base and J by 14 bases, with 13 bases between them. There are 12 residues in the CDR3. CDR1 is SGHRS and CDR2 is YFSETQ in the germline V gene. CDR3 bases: TGCGCCAGCAGCTTGTACCGGGACGTAGAGTTCTTC. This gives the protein CASSLYRDVEFF.

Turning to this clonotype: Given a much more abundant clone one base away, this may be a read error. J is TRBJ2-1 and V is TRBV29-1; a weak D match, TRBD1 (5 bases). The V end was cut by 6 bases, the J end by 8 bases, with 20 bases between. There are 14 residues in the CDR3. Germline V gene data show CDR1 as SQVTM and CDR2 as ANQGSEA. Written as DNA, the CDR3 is TGCAGCGTCCCCTGGCAGGGCGAATACGATGAGCAGTTCTTC. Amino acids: CSVPWQGEYDEQFF.